The 15 T cell receptor beta chains below all came from one sample that was sequenced in a study of prognosis after radiotherapy for stage I lung cancer. By two-round multiplex PCR, the TCR beta CDR3 was amplified from genomic DNA. Gene-specific primers for each TRBV and TRBJ gene drove first-round PCR. TCRdb re-derived calls from the multiplex PCR reads in MiXCR, one entry per CDR3 protein. This sample carries about 14,000 distinct CDR3 sequences, 25% to 40% of them seen once, and the ten largest clones take about 30%. Sequencing was performed on PBMCs, taken before or after stereotactic body radiation therapy (not recorded which). The receptors were sampled from a donor over 45 with non-small cell lung cancer.

This clonotype was seen many times. The J gene is TRBJ1-1, the V gene TRBV18, with 8 bases aligning to TRBD1. The CDR3 has 15 amino acids. J was trimmed by 2 bases and V by 3 bases; bases with no gene match: 5. Germline-derived CDR1 and CDR2 are KGHSH and LQKENI. The CDR3 sequence: CASSPLDRGNTEAFF. The CDR3 DNA reads TGTGCCAGCTCACCCTTAGACAGGGGAAACACTGAAGCTTTCTTT.

This clonotype was seen repeatedly, ten times or more. A much larger clone differs from this one at a single base, so this may be a read error. The V and J genes are TRBV5-1 and TRBJ2-7, with D possibly being TRBD2 (6 bases). The CDR3 consists of 15 residues. The V and J ends lost 3 bases and 7 bases respectively, with 20 bases between them. Germline V gene sequence: CDR1 SGHRS, CDR2 YFSETQ. CDR3 protein: CASSSGGTPYGEQYF. DNA of the CDR3: TGCGCCAGCAGCTCGGGCGGGACCCCTTATGGAGAGCAGTACTTC.

This clonotype is labeled medium-sized. The chain employs TRBV11-2 and TRBJ2-7, with 11 bases that match TRBD1. The V and J ends lost 1 base and 6 bases, in that order; junction bases with no gene match: 5. Germline CDR1 reads SGHAT; CDR2 reads FQNNGV. The CDR3 consists of 15 residues. The CDR3 is CASSLGTGGYREQYF. The CDR3 DNA is TGTGCCAGCAGCTTAGGGACAGGGGGCTATCGCGAGCAGTACTTC.

DNA of the CDR3: TGCAGAGATGAACGAAATACGGATACGCAGTATTTT. Translation gives CRDERNTDTQYF. The chain combines TRBV29-1 with TRBJ2-3, with D hard to call. Per the germline V gene, CDR1 is SQVTM and CDR2 is ANQGSEA. The CDR3 length is 12 residues.

As to this clonotype: The germline gene is not matched at one end of the junction; a read error may be the cause. The chain combines TRBV6-1 with TRBJ2-3; D may be TRBD2 (6 bases). The CDR3 has 14 amino acids. CDR1 MNHNS and CDR2 SASEGT come from the germline V gene. The CDR3 nucleotides are TGTGCCAGCAGCGATAGTGGGAGGTCGGATAAGCAGTATTTT. Protein product: CASSDSGRSDKQYF.

This clonotype was detected ten times or more. CDR3 sequence (DNA): TGTGCCAGCAGTCTAACGGGGGCCTCTAACTATGGCTACACCTTC. Residues: CASSLTGASNYGYTF. The chain couples TRBV2 to TRBJ1-2, with a possible D match to TRBD1 (6 bases). In germline, CDR1 is SNHLY, CDR2 FYNNEI. The CDR3 totals 15 residues. Trimming left V 5 bases short and J 0 bases short, with 13 bases between.

This clonotype came up once. At one end, the junction sequence differs from germline, possibly due to a read error. The genes are TRBV24-1 and TRBJ2-7; the D gene is possibly TRBD2 (6 bases). In germline, CDR1 is KGHDR, CDR2 SFDVKD. The CDR3 runs to 13 residues. The CDR3 nucleotides are TGCCACCGGTTTAAGCCGGGAGCCTACGAGCAGTACTTC. It specifies CHRFKPGAYEQYF.

At least ten counts were recorded for this clonotype. One end of the junction varies from germline; a read error may be responsible. CDR3 DNA: TGTGCTAGCAGCCCAGGACCTACTCGGGAGCAGTACTTC. As protein: CASSPGPTREQYF. The rearrangement uses TRBV7-7 and TRBJ2-7; D is undetermined. This CDR3 spans 13 amino acids. Germline CDR1 SSHAT, CDR2 FNYEAQ (reference sequence).

This clonotype was seen many times. V gene TRBV7-9 combines with J gene TRBJ2-7, with TRBD2 matching over 9 bases. The junction had 4 bases not matched to a gene; V was cut back by 6 bases and J by 4 bases. The CDR3 extends over 13 amino acids. Germline loops: CDR1 SEHNR, CDR2 FQNEAQ (reference sequence). This CDR3 reads CASSSGRVYEQYF. DNA of the CDR3: TGTGCCAGCAGTAGCGGGAGAGTTTACGAGCAGTACTTC.

Worth noting for this clonotype: One end of the junction does not line up with germline, which may come from a read error. The chain uses TRBV7-8 and TRBJ1-2; 7 bases agree with TRBD1. The CDR3 loop spans 15 amino acids. CDR1 and CDR2 from the germline V gene are SGHVS and FQNEAQ. CDR3 nucleotides: TGTGCAAGCAGCTTAGGGGGCGGTTCTGACTATGGCTACACCTTC. Residues: CASSLGGGSDYGYTF.

This clonotype was detected ten times or more. The J gene is TRBJ2-7, the V gene TRBV18; perhaps TRBD2 as D (5 bases). Per germline, CDR1 KGHSH and CDR2 LQKENI. The V end lost 2 bases, the J end lost 4 bases, and 9 bases lay between the germline ends. The CDR3 runs 13 residues. CDR3 nucleotides: TGTGCCAGCTCACCAGGGCCGGGATACGAGCAGTACTTC. Protein product: CASSPGPGYEQYF.

The chain couples TRBV19 to TRBJ2-2; D gene uncertain. CDR3 length equals 12 residues. Germline V CDR1 and CDR2: LNHDA, SQIVND (reference sequence). Trimming removed 5 bases from V and 8 bases from J, with 9 bases in between. The CDR3 is CASSVLGGELFF. CDR3 sequence (DNA): TGTGCCAGTAGTGTTCTAGGAGGGGAGCTGTTTTTT.

In this sample, this clonotype turned up once. A read error is the likely source, as a far larger clone sits one nucleotide away. V usage is TRBV6-4 and J usage is TRBJ2-1, with D uncertain. CDR1 is MRHNA and CDR2 is SNTAGT in the germline V gene. Trimming shortened V by 5 bases and J by 9 bases, and 8 bases separated the two germline ends. The CDR3 loop spans 11 amino acids. The CDR3 region is CASSPNSEQFF. The CDR3 DNA sequence: TGTGCCAGCAGTCCTAACTCTGAGCAGTTCTTC.

This clonotype showed up many times. The gene calls are TRBV2 and TRBJ2-5; maybe TRBD1 (6 bases). Germline CDR1 is SNHLY and CDR2 is FYNNEI. The CDR3 sequence is 15 residues long. V lost 2 bases to trimming and J lost 5 bases, with 15 bases between them. The CDR3 nucleotides are TGTGCCAGCAGTGAAATACAGGGCGTAGGGGAGACCCAGTACTTC. Translating gives CASSEIQGVGETQYF.

This clonotype was seen at least ten times. The chain combines TRBV11-3 with TRBJ2-3; 9 bases agree with TRBD1. The CDR3 is made up of 17 amino acids. The V gene's germline CDR1 is SGHNT and CDR2 YENEEA. Losses at the gene ends were 4 bases for V and 3 bases for J; bases not matched to a gene: 11. The CDR3 DNA follows: TGTGCCAGCAGCTATCCCCCGGACAGGGGAGGGACAGATACGCAGTATTTT. Its protein is CASSYPPDRGGTDTQYF.